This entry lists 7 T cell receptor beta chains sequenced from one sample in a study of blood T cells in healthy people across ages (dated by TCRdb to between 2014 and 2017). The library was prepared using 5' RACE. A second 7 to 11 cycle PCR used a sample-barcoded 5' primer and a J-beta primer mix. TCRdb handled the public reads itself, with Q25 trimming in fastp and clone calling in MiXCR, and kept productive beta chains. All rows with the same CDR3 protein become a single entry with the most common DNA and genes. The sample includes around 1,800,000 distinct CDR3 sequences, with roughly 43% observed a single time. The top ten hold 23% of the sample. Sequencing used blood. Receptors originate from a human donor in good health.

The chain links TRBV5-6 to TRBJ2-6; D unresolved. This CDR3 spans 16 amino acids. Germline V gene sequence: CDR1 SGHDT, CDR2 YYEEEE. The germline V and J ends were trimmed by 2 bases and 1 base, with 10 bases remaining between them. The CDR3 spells CASSLGLGSGANVLTF. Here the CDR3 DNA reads TGTGCCAGCAGCTTAGGTCTGGGATCTGGGGCCAACGTCCTGACTTTC.

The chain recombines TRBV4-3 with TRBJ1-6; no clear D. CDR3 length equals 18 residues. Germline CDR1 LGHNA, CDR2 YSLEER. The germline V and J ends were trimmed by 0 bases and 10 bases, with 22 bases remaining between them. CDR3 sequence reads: CASSQDLPQYFLRSPLHF. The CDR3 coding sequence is TGCGCCAGCAGCCAAGATCTTCCCCAGTACTTTCTTAGATCACCCCTCCACTTT.

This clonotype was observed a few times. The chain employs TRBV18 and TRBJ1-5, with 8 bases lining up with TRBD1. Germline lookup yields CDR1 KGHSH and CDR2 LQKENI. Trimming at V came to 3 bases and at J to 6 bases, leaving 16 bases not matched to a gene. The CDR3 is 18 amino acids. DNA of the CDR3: TGTGCCAGCTCACCCAGACGGCAAGACAGGGGAGGGATTCAGCCCCAGCATTTT. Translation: CASSPRRQDRGGIQPQHF.

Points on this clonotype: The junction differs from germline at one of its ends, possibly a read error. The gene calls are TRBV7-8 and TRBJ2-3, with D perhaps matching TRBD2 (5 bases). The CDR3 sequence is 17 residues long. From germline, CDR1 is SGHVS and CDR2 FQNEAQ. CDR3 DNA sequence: TGTGCCAGCAGCTTAGTACGAACGGACTCTAGCACAGATACGCGGTATTTT. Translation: CASSLVRTDSSTDTRYF.

CDR3 bases: TGTGCCAGCAGCCGGGACCAGTCCTACAATGAGCAGTTCTTC. It codes for CASSRDQSYNEQFF. V usage is TRBV5-5 and J usage is TRBJ2-1; the D gene could be TRBD1 or TRBD2 (5 bases each). V was cut by 4 bases and J by 1 base, with 9 bases left in between. CDR3 length equals 14 residues. Germline values: CDR1 SGHKS, CDR2 YYEKEE (reference sequence).

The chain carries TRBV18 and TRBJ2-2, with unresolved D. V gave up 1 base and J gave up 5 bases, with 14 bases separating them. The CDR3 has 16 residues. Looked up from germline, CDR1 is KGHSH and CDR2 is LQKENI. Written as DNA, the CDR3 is TGTGCCAGCTCACCACTGGAAGCCCCTCTAACCGGGGAGCTGTTTTTT. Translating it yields CASSPLEAPLTGELFF.

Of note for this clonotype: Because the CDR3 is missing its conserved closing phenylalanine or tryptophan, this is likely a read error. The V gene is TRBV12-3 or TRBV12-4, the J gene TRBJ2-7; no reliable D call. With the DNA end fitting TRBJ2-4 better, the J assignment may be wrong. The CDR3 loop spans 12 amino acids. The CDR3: CASSGLRNIQYL. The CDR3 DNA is TGTGCCAGCAGTGGCCTTCGGAACATTCAGTACCTC.